The 10 T cell receptor beta chains given below trace back to one sample, sequenced in a study of CD8 T cells in Susac syndrome. Random hexamers served to reverse transcribe about 0.5 to 1 ug RNA. TCRdb processed the immunoSEQ multiplex PCR reads anew with MiXCR; each CDR3 protein has one entry. The top ten clones hold 0.15% to 0.2% of a sample with roughly 220,000 distinct CDR3 sequences, approximately 94% of them seen once. The sample consisted of CD4+ T cells from PBMCs. The receptors come from a human donor with Susac syndrome.

This chain joins TRBV7-3 and TRBJ2-4; TRBD2 might be the D (5 bases). V was pared by 1 base and J by 4 bases, with 5 bases between. Germline V lookup: CDR1 SGHTA, CDR2 FQGTGA. The CDR3 runs to 13 residues. The DNA of the CDR3 is TGTGCCAGCAGCTTAAGCGGGAAAAACATTCAGTACTTC. Residues: CASSLSGKNIQYF. The whole variable domain, filled in from reference TRBV7-3 and TRBJ2-4, reads GAGVSQTPSNKVTEKGKYVELRCDPISGHTALYWYRQSLGQGPEFLIYFQGTGAADDSGLPNDRFFAVRPEGSVSTLKIQRTERGDSAVYLCASSLSGKNIQYFGAGTRLSVL.

V and J are TRBV30 and TRBJ1-5, with 8 bases that match TRBD1. J lost 0 bases, V lost 5 bases, and 3 bases had no gene match. CDR3 size: 14 residues. Germline V lookup: CDR1 GTSNPN, CDR2 SVGIG (reference sequence). As DNA, the CDR3 is TGTGCCTGGGCTGACAGGGGTAGCAATCAGCCCCAGCATTTT. It encodes CAWADRGSNQPQHF.

This sequence joins TRBV25-1 and TRBJ2-3; 14 nucleotides agree with TRBD2. CDR1 is MGHDK, CDR2 SYGVNS, per germline. The CDR3 consists of 15 residues. V was pared by 5 bases and J by 8 bases, with 6 bases of the junction left unmatched. The CDR3 sequence is CASSTTSGGAGTQYF. The CDR3 nucleotides read TGTGCCAGCAGTACGACTAGCGGGGGGGCAGGTACGCAGTATTTT.

This rearrangement joins TRBV20-1 to TRBJ1-4; TRBD1 matches 7 bases. Germline lookup yields CDR1 DFQATT and CDR2 SNEGSKA (reference sequence). This CDR3 contains 16 residues. J gave up 4 bases and V 1 base, and 9 bases lay outside the gene matches. For the CDR3, the DNA is TGCAGTGCTAGAGGGTTGGGGACAGAGAGTAATGAAAAACTGTTTTTT. Amino acids: CSARGLGTESNEKLFF.

V and J are TRBV30 and TRBJ1-6; D unresolved. The CDR3 runs to 12 residues. CDR1 is GTSNPN and CDR2 is SVGIG in the germline V gene (reference sequence). Deletions cut 1 base from V and 9 bases from J, with 7 bases between. This CDR3 is CAWSGAGSPLHF. In DNA form, the CDR3 reads TGTGCCTGGAGTGGGGCGGGTTCACCCCTCCACTTT.

This rearrangement joins TRBV2 to TRBJ2-1; D perhaps matches TRBD2 (5 bases). The CDR3 has 15 residues. Trimming took off 4 bases at V and 8 bases at J, with 18 bases between the two ends. CDR1 and CDR2 (germline): SNHLY, FYNNEI. CDR3 region: CASSGVRVIKDEQFF. CDR3 bases: TGTGCCAGCAGTGGGGTGCGGGTCATAAAGGATGAGCAGTTCTTC.

The chain uses TRBV5-4 and TRBJ1-3, with 10 nucleotides matching TRBD1. J gave up 0 bases and V 3 bases, and 3 bases lay outside the gene matches. CDR3 length equals 16 residues. The germline CDR1 and CDR2 sequences are SGHNT and YYREEE (reference sequence). The CDR3 nucleotides are TGTGCCAGCAGCTCGGGACAGGGGTTCTCTGGAAACACCATATATTTT. It is translated as CASSSGQGFSGNTIYF.

This clonotype was seen once. The chain couples TRBV29-1 to TRBJ1-1; 7 bases align to TRBD1. V dropped 8 bases and J dropped 2; count of bases not matched to a gene: 8. There are 13 residues in the CDR3. Germline CDR1 is SQVTM and CDR2 is ANQGSEA. The chain's CDR3 is CSPRDSENTEAFF. CDR3 DNA: TGCAGCCCGAGGGACAGCGAAAACACTGAAGCTTTCTTT.

This clonotype came up once. The CDR3 bases are TGTGCCTGGAGTGTAAAGCCGGGACGGGAGAACTACGAGCAGTACTTC. Translating gives CAWSVKPGRENYEQYF. This chain uses TRBV30 with TRBJ2-7; tentatively, D is TRBD2 (6 bases). The CDR3 has 16 residues. V lost 0 bases, J lost 3 bases, and 18 bases lay in between. Germline V CDR1 and CDR2: GTSNPN, SVGIG (reference sequence). The variable domain in full, with the rest retrieved from reference TRBV30 and TRBJ2-7, is SQTIHQWPATLVQPVGSPLSLECTVEGTSNPNLYWYRQAAGRGLQLLFYSVGIGQISSEVPQNLSASRPQDRQFILSSKKLLLSDSGFYLCAWSVKPGRENYEQYFGPGTRLTVT.

The V call is TRBV7-2, the J call TRBJ1-2, with D hard to call. Per germline, CDR1 SGHTA and CDR2 FQGNSA. The CDR3 loop spans 14 amino acids. V was clipped by 3 bases and J by 6 bases, with 14 bases between them. CDR3 sequence (DNA): TGTGCCAGCAGCTTGAAAGGACCGCCCCATGGCTACACCTTC. Residues: CASSLKGPPHGYTF.